This paragraph reports one T cell receptor beta chain. Its antigen is undetermined. The CDR3 is 14 residues long. Trimming stripped 5 bases from V and 3 bases from J, with 14 bases between. The germline gives CDR1 SGHDT, CDR2 YYEEEE. The multiple sclerosis control group comprised treatment-naive patients with stable or active relapsing-remitting disease. This sample stems from a study of CD8 T cells in Susac syndrome. Roughly 0.45 to 1 ug RNA was reverse transcribed with random hexamers. The authors amplified TCR beta CDR3 across 54 Vbeta and 13 Jbeta using immunoSEQ multiplex PCR. From the immunoSEQ multiplex PCR reads, TCRdb called clonotypes with MiXCR, one entry per CDR3 protein. The table lists about 210,000 distinct CDR3 sequences, 95% of them singletons, with 0.085% to 0.1% in the top ten. Study outcomes and limitations: The study admitted that it had a relatively small number of individuals in its TCR sequencing and HLA analysis.

The chain is built from TRBV5-6 and TRBJ1-2; possibly TRBD1 for D (6 bases). Source material: CD4+ T cells from PBMCs. The sequence derives from a human donor with multiple sclerosis. The CDR3 loop reads CASRLRGDDYGYTF. DNA of the CDR3: TGTGCCAGCAGATTGAGGGGGGACGACTATGGCTACACCTTC.